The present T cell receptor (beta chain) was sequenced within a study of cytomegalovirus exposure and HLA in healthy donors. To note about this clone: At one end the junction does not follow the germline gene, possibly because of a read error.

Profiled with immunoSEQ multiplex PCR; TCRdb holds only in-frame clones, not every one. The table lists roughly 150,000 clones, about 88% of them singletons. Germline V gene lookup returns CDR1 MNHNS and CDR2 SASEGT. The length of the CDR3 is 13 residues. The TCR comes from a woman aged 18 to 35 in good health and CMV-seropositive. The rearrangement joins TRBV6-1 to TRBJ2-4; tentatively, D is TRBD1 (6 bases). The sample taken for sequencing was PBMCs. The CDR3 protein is CASSEVGAVGHKF. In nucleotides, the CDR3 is TGTGCCAGCAGTGAAGTGGGGGCCGTTGGGCACAAGTTC.